These 2 T cell receptor beta chains were all obtained from the same sample, sequenced in a study of blood T cell repertoires in COVID-19. TCRdb's table, derived via immunoSEQ multiplex PCR, lists solely in-frame clones and lacks some. Of a few hundred thousand clones detected, roughly 87% appear once; the ten largest clones hold 4% to 5%. The sequencing sample was made of peripheral blood. The receptor source for this set is a woman aged 40 to 49 who had recovered from COVID-19.

Of note for this clone: An end of the junction does not agree with germline; a read error may underlie this. The CDR3 region has the DNA TGTGCCAGTAGTATTGCAGATGATAGCAATCAGCCCCGGCATTTT. Residues: CASSIADDSNQPRHF. This sequence joins TRBV19 and TRBJ1-5; D gene ambiguous. From germline, CDR1 is LNHDA and CDR2 SQIVND (reference sequence). The CDR3 covers 15 residues.

This chain links TRBV27 with TRBJ1-6; 9 nucleotides line up with TRBD1. The CDR3 has 17 amino acids. V lost 7 bases and J lost 6; bases outside the gene matches: 13. CDR1 is MNHEY, CDR2 SMNVEV, per germline (reference sequence). CDR3 loop: CASKTKYRTGVNSPLHF. The DNA for the CDR3 is TGTGCCAGCAAAACAAAGTACCGGACAGGGGTTAATTCACCCCTCCACTTT.